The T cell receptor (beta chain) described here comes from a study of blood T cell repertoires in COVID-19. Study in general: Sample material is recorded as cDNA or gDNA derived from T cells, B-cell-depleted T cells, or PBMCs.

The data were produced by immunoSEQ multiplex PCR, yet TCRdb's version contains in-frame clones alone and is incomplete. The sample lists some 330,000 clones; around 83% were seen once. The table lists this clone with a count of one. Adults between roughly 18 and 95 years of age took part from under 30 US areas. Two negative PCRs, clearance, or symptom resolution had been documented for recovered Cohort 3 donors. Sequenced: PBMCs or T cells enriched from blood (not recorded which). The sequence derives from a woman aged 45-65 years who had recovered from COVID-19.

Here the CDR3 reads CASSLMSRQGRRSYEQYF. Written as DNA, the CDR3 is TGTGCCAGCAGCTTAATGTCAAGACAGGGCCGGCGCTCCTACGAGCAGTACTTC. The J gene is TRBJ2-7, the V gene TRBV11-3, with 7 bases aligning to TRBD1. The CDR3 spans 18 residues. The germline V gene has CDR1 SGHNT and CDR2 YENEEA. The junction had 13 bases not matched to a gene; V was cut back by 2 bases and J by 0 bases.